This paragraph covers one T cell receptor beta chain sequence. As yet, its antigen is unknown. These data come from a study of graft-versus-host responses after intestinal transplantation. The germline V gene has CDR1 SGHRS and CDR2 YFSETQ. CDR3 size: 15 residues. Trimming left V 2 bases short and J 1 base short, with 12 bases between. General study points: The highest levels of circulating GvH clones went along with early declines in HvG clones after transplant.

The table came from immunoSEQ multiplex PCR; TCRdb's copy has only in-frame clones and leaves some out. The repertoire holds tens of thousands of clones, over 90% seen once, with roughly a fifth in the top ten. V is TRBV5-1 and J is TRBJ2-5; a possible D gene is TRBD2 (6 bases). Sequenced material: unstimulated CD8+ T cells sorted from spleen or lymph node cells, taken before transplant. This clonotype was obtained from a human donor who was the organ donor for an intestinal transplant. CDR3 in DNA: TGCGCCAGCAGCTTAGCGGGCTTCCCCCAAGAGACCCAGTACTTC. It codes for CASSLAGFPQETQYF.